This passage covers 28 T cell receptor beta chains from one sample sequenced in a study of blood T cell repertoires in COVID-19 (dated by TCRdb to about 2020). Libraries were made using the immunoSEQ multiplex PCR assay. The clones in this table, taken by TCRdb from immuneACCESS, are in-frame only. Not every clone is retained; where verified, under half of the shortfall comes from an unresolved V gene, and the cause of the rest is unknown. The sample table lists around 100,000 clones, 80% to 90% of them with a count of one. The ten top clones hold about 3.4% of the sample. The sequencing input was peripheral blood. The receptors here all came from a man aged 35-49 years with acute or convalescent COVID-19.

The chain links TRBV5-1 to TRBJ2-7, with TRBD1 matching 9 bases. Germline loops: CDR1 SGHRS, CDR2 YFSETQ. The CDR3 extends over 15 amino acids. Unmatched junction bases numbered 4, after V lost 0 bases and J lost 3 bases. For the CDR3, the DNA is TGCGCCAGCAGCTTGGGGGACAGGGAATTCTACGAGCAGTACTTC. This sequence encodes CASSLGDREFYEQYF. The full variable domain, completed using reference TRBV5-1 and TRBJ2-7, is KAGVTQTPRYLIKTRGQQVTLSCSPISGHRSVSWYQQTPGQGLQFLFEYFSETQRNKGNFPGRFSGRQFSNSRSEMNVSTLELGDSALYLCASSLGDREFYEQYFGPGTRLTVT.

The chain combines TRBV6-2 or TRBV6-3 with TRBJ1-1; D is unresolved. Germline values: CDR1 MNHEY, CDR2 SVGEGT. The germline V and J ends were trimmed by 3 bases and 3 bases, with 8 bases remaining between them. The CDR3 is made up of 13 amino acids. DNA for the CDR3: TGTGCCAGCAGTTATAGCGGATACACTGAAGCTTTCTTT. Its translation is CASSYSGYTEAFF.

This chain links TRBV30 with TRBJ1-3, with TRBD1 as a possible D gene (5 bases). The CDR3 sequence is 16 residues long. The V end lost 3 bases, the J end lost 0 bases, and 15 bases lay between the germline ends. Germline values: CDR1 GTSNPN, CDR2 SVGIG (reference sequence). CDR3 nucleotides: TGTGCCTGGAGGGACAAAATTTCTTACTCTGGAAACACCATATATTTT. As protein: CAWRDKISYSGNTIYF.

This clone was seen only a few times. The chain joins TRBV6-6 to TRBJ2-7; 9 nucleotides agree with TRBD2. V was pared by 6 bases and J by 3 bases, with 6 bases of the junction left unmatched. The CDR3 covers 14 residues. Germline V gene sequence: CDR1 MNHNY, CDR2 SVGAGI (reference sequence). CDR3 DNA sequence: TGTGCCAGCAGACCGGGACTAGCTTTCTACGAGCAGTACTTC. It yields the protein CASRPGLAFYEQYF.

V is TRBV19 and J is TRBJ2-2; D is possibly TRBD1 (6 bases). This CDR3 has 16 residues. V lost 3 bases, J lost 3 bases, and 14 bases lay in between. Germline assignment: CDR1 LNHDA and CDR2 SQIVND (reference sequence). The DNA for the CDR3 is TGTGCCAGTAGTATGGGGGCAGGGCTGGACACCGGGGAGCTGTTTTTT. Translated: CASSMGAGLDTGELFF.

The chain recombines TRBV6-1 with TRBJ1-2; 7 bases map to TRBD1. From germline, CDR1 is MNHNS and CDR2 SASEGT. The CDR3 runs to 15 residues. Trimming cost V 0 bases and J 3 bases; bases outside gene matches: 4. Written as DNA, the CDR3 is TGTGCCAGCAGTGAAGCCCCAGGGGGAGACTATGGCTACACCTTC. This translates into CASSEAPGGDYGYTF.

This clone came up a few times. The chain is built from TRBV7-9 and TRBJ2-4, with TRBD2 as a possible D gene (5 bases). The V end was cut by 0 bases, the J end by 8 bases, with 17 bases between. This CDR3 has 16 residues. Germline-derived CDR1 and CDR2 are SEHNR and FQNEAQ (reference sequence). CDR3 region: CASSLASGSREDIQYF. CDR3 nucleotides: TGTGCCAGCAGCTTAGCGTCGGGGTCCCGAGAAGACATTCAGTACTTC.

The chain links TRBV24-1 to TRBJ2-1, with TRBD1 as a possible D gene (6 bases). Per germline, CDR1 KGHDR and CDR2 SFDVKD. The CDR3 covers 13 residues. V was clipped by 5 bases and J by 7 bases, with 11 bases between them. The CDR3 is CATSVQGWNEQFF. In DNA, the CDR3 is TGTGCCACCAGTGTTCAGGGGTGGAATGAGCAGTTCTTC.

V usage is TRBV6-2 or TRBV6-3 and J usage is TRBJ2-3; D unclear. The V end lost 2 bases, the J end lost 5 bases, and 8 bases lay between the germline ends. Per germline, CDR1 MNHEY and CDR2 SVGEGT. The CDR3 spans 13 residues. The CDR3 reads CASSYLAQDTQYF. DNA for the CDR3: TGTGCCAGCAGTTACCTCGCACAAGATACGCAGTATTTT.

The V call is TRBV18, the J call TRBJ1-1, with D tentatively TRBD1 (5 bases). The CDR3 contains 14 residues. V gave up 3 bases and J gave up 0 bases, with 8 bases separating them. Germline CDR1 and CDR2: KGHSH and LQKENI. The DNA for the CDR3 is TGTGCCAGCTCACCCACGGGGGTGAACACTGAAGCTTTCTTT. Protein: CASSPTGVNTEAFF.

The chain uses TRBV6-2 or TRBV6-3 and TRBJ2-7; D possibly corresponds to TRBD2 (5 bases). Germline CDR1 reads MNHEY; CDR2 reads SVGEGT. The CDR3 runs to 14 residues. Trimming left V 2 bases short and J 7 bases short, with 15 bases between. This chain's CDR3 is CASSYGPGAGEQYF. Here the CDR3 DNA reads TGTGCCAGCAGTTACGGCCCGGGTGCGGGTGAGCAGTACTTC.

This chain joins TRBV10-3 and TRBJ2-7; a possible D gene is TRBD2 (6 bases). The CDR3 runs to 13 residues. CDR1 is ENHRY and CDR2 is SYGVKD in the germline V gene. V dropped 8 bases and J dropped 2 bases, with 13 bases sitting between them. The CDR3 nucleotides are TGTGCCATCGCCGTCGGCGGGACCTACGAGCAGTACTTC. It is translated as CAIAVGGTYEQYF.

V is TRBV6-1 and J is TRBJ2-7, with D possibly matching TRBD1 (6 bases). CDR3 length equals 15 residues. Germline CDR1 MNHNS, CDR2 SASEGT. V was shortened by 1 base and J by 0 bases, with 10 bases between the two germline ends. Written as DNA, the CDR3 is TGTGCCAGCAGTGAAGAAGGGGGATTCTCCTACGAGCAGTACTTC. Translated, it gives CASSEEGGFSYEQYF.

This chain uses TRBV11-2 with TRBJ2-7, with 9 nucleotides matching TRBD2. Per the germline V gene, CDR1 is SGHAT and CDR2 is FQNNGV. Germline trimming cut 2 bases from V and 7 bases from J; bases unmatched to any gene: 6. CDR3 length: 14 residues. The DNA of the CDR3 is TGTGCCAGCAGCTTACTAGCGGGGCCCGTGGAGCAGTACTTC. Its protein is CASSLLAGPVEQYF. Variable domain in full (rest from reference TRBV11-2 and TRBJ2-7): EAGVAQSPRYKIIEKRQSVAFWCNPISGHATLYWYQQILGQGPKLLIQFQNNGVVDDSQLPKDRFSAERLKGVDSTLKIQPAKLEDSAVYLCASSLLAGPVEQYFGPGTRLTVT.

The chain has TRBV24-1 and TRBJ1-2; no clear D. Germline CDR1 and CDR2: KGHDR and SFDVKD. There are 14 residues in the CDR3. V dropped 1 base and J dropped 0 bases, with 5 bases sitting between them. This chain's CDR3 is CATSDFETNYGYTF. In nucleotides, the CDR3 is TGTGCCACCAGTGATTTTGAGACTAACTATGGCTACACCTTC.

The rearrangement links TRBV19 to TRBJ1-3; TRBD1 aligns across 7 bases. The V gene end was trimmed by 5 bases and the J gene end by 0 bases; junction bases not matched to a gene: 16. Germline CDR1 and CDR2: LNHDA and SQIVND (reference sequence). CDR3 length: 19 residues. CDR3 in amino acids: CASSAWDRVEAISGNTIYF. CDR3 DNA: TGTGCCAGTAGTGCCTGGGACAGAGTCGAAGCAATCTCTGGAAACACCATATATTTT. Variable domain in full (rest from reference TRBV19 and TRBJ1-3): DGGITQSPKYLFRKEGQNVTLSCEQNLNHDAMYWYRQDPGQGLRLIYYSQIVNDFQKGDIAEGYSVSREKKESFPLTVTSAQKNPTAFYLCASSAWDRVEAISGNTIYFGEGSWLTVV.

This rearrangement joins TRBV15 to TRBJ2-1, with TRBD1 matching over 8 bases. Unmatched junction bases numbered 1, after V lost 3 bases and J lost 3 bases. Per germline, CDR1 LNHNV and CDR2 YYDKDF (reference sequence). There are 14 residues in the CDR3. CDR3: CATSRGQDYNEQFF. CDR3 nucleotide sequence: TGTGCCACCAGCAGGGGACAGGACTACAATGAGCAGTTCTTC.

The J gene is TRBJ2-1, the V gene TRBV7-9, with D possibly TRBD1 on 5 matching bases. The ends were cut back, 8 bases at V and 7 bases at J, with 15 bases in the middle. Looked up from germline, CDR1 is SEHNR and CDR2 is FQNEAQ (reference sequence). The CDR3 runs 13 residues. This chain's CDR3 is CASQWGDGNEQFF. As DNA, the CDR3 is TGTGCCAGCCAGTGGGGCGACGGGAATGAGCAGTTCTTC.

V is TRBV19 and J is TRBJ2-7, with a tentative D call TRBD2 (5 bases). The CDR3 loop spans 14 amino acids. V was shortened by 2 bases and J by 5 bases, with 13 bases between the two germline ends. CDR1 is LNHDA and CDR2 is SQIVND in the germline V gene (reference sequence). The chain's CDR3 is CASSIRQTNDEQYF. The CDR3 DNA is TGTGCCAGTAGTATAAGGCAGACTAACGACGAGCAGTACTTC.

The genes are TRBV4-3 and TRBJ2-4; a weak D match, TRBD2 (6 bases). This CDR3 is built from 17 residues. V was trimmed by 0 bases and J by 0 bases, leaving 12 bases between them. CDR1 is LGHNA, CDR2 YSLEER, per germline. Here the CDR3 reads CASSQDPAGLAKNIQYF. In DNA, the CDR3 is TGCGCCAGCAGCCAAGACCCGGCGGGACTAGCCAAAAACATTCAGTACTTC.

The chain recombines TRBV3-1 (or the pseudogene TRBV3-2) with TRBJ2-2; the match to TRBD2 covers 8 bases. CDR1 and CDR2 (germline): LGHDT, YNNKEL (reference sequence). The CDR3 contains 17 residues. Unmatched junction bases numbered 9, after V lost 1 base and J lost 5 bases. The CDR3 protein is CASSQVFAGGRTGELFF. CDR3 in DNA: TGTGCCAGCAGCCAAGTTTTCGCGGGGGGTAGGACCGGGGAGCTGTTTTTT.

The chain combines TRBV2 with TRBJ2-5; TRBD2 matches at 12 bases. Germline V gene data show CDR1 as SNHLY and CDR2 as FYNNEI. This CDR3 contains 16 residues. V dropped 4 bases and J dropped 2; count of bases not matched to a gene: 5. The CDR3 sequence is CASSVASGGAQETQYF. The CDR3 bases are TGTGCCAGCAGTGTGGCTAGCGGGGGGGCTCAAGAGACCCAGTACTTC.

This chain joins TRBV28 and TRBJ1-2; D remains unclear. V was cut by 7 bases and J by 8 bases, with 11 bases left in between. The CDR3 sequence is 11 residues long. The germline gives CDR1 MDHEN, CDR2 SYDVKM. The CDR3 DNA reads TGTGCCAGCACCTCGGTCGAAGGCTACACCTTC. Translation: CASTSVEGYTF.

V gene TRBV5-1 combines with J gene TRBJ2-2, with 9 bases fitting TRBD2. From germline, CDR1 is SGHRS and CDR2 YFSETQ. The CDR3 spans 17 residues. V gave up 0 bases and J gave up 6 bases; unmatched junction bases: 9. CDR3 DNA: TGCGCCAGCAGCTTGGTTGCGGCGGGACTAGCCTCCGGGGAGCTGTTTTTT. Translation: CASSLVAAGLASGELFF.

This rearrangement joins TRBV4-3 to TRBJ1-1; D unclear. This CDR3 region has 13 residues. Trimming stripped 4 bases from V and 3 bases from J, with 9 bases between. The germline V gene has CDR1 LGHNA and CDR2 YSLEER. This CDR3 reads CASSRGGYTEAFF. CDR3 coding DNA: TGCGCCAGCAGCCGAGGAGGGTACACTGAAGCTTTCTTT.

This rearrangement joins TRBV5-1 to TRBJ1-5; no reliable D call. The length of the CDR3 is 14 residues. Germline CDR1 reads SGHRS; CDR2 reads YFSETQ. V gave up 4 bases and J gave up 7 bases, with 15 bases separating them. The CDR3 DNA follows: TGCGCCAGCAGCCTTCGGCCGGGCGGGCAGCCCCAGCATTTT. This sequence encodes CASSLRPGGQPQHF.

The V gene is TRBV4-2, the J gene TRBJ1-3; 8 bases map to TRBD1. In germline, CDR1 is LGHNA, CDR2 YNFKEQ. The CDR3 spans 14 residues. J was trimmed by 4 bases and V by 4 bases; bases with no gene match: 3. The CDR3 coding sequence is TGTGCCAGCAGCCTGACAGGGGACGGAAACACCATATATTTT. Protein product: CASSLTGDGNTIYF.

V usage is TRBV9 and J usage is TRBJ1-2; D possibly corresponds to TRBD1 (6 bases). Germline V gene lookup returns CDR1 SGDLS and CDR2 YYNGEE. The V gene lost 0 bases and the J gene lost 4 bases, with 7 bases spanning the gap. This CDR3 region has 13 residues. The CDR3: CASSVATGYGYTF. The CDR3 nucleotides are TGTGCCAGCAGCGTAGCGACAGGCTATGGCTACACCTTC.